This T cell receptor (beta chain) was captured in a study of blood T cell repertoires in COVID-19. Background on the study: Samples of COVID-19 (acute and convalescent) were obtained from the United States, Italy and Spain.

Study members were between about 18 and 95 years old and lived in 20 to 30 US regions. Cohort 3 donors counted as recovered after two negative PCRs, clearance, or resolved symptoms. The CDR3 is 12 residues long. CDR1 is MNHEY and CDR2 is SVGAGI in the germline V gene. The V gene end was trimmed by 8 bases and the J gene end by 3 bases; junction bases not matched to a gene: 1. In the original processing: Amplified reference gene primers provided the basis for estimating nucleated cell counts. The protocol was immunoSEQ multiplex PCR, while the TCRdb copy is restricted to in-frame clones and leaves out a portion. The D gene and trimming were derived from the DNA, and the V and J assignments and clone size from that table. The profile shows hundreds of thousands of clones, about 88% of them singletons.

This chain connects TRBV6-5 to TRBJ1-3; 7 bases fit TRBD1. This TCR came from a woman between 35 and 50 years old who had recovered from COVID-19. The material sequenced was PBMCs or T cells enriched from blood (not recorded which). The CDR3 DNA reads as TGTGCCAGCTCAGGGGGTGGAAACACCATATATTTT. Its translation is CASSGGGNTIYF.